One and the same sample provided the 26 T cell receptor beta chains below, sequenced in a study of T cell clonality in common variable immunodeficiency. Study-level points and caveats: In common variable immunodeficiency, TCR beta chains reportedly carried fewer deletions and N-nucleotide insertions.

Data came from immunoSEQ multiplex PCR; TCRdb stores just in-frame clones and leaves some out. Observed in the sample are about 14,000 clones, none of them singletons. Their antigen targets remain unknown. The sample taken for sequencing was peripheral blood mononuclear cells. The receptors derive from a human donor with common variable immunodeficiency.

In regard to this clone: Coverage ceases 3 residues before the CDR3 finishes, and the germline J gene fills in the end. This chain connects TRBV19 to TRBJ2-2; 8 bases align to TRBD2. Trimming removed 6 bases from V and 6 bases from J; junction bases left unmatched: 12. The CDR3 consists of 16 residues. The germline V gene has CDR1 LNHDA and CDR2 SQIVND (reference sequence). CDR3 DNA, as far as it was read: TGTGCCAGTAGAGTGCTCGGGGGGGCGGCGGCCGGGGAG. Translation: CASRVLGGAAAGE. The complete CDR3 sequence is CASRVLGGAAAGELFF.

This clone has a handful of counts. The read is 3 residues too short to cover the CDR3 end, so that end is filled in from the germline J gene. The V call is TRBV19, the J call TRBJ2-3; TRBD1 matches 7 bases. J lost 7 bases, V lost 5 bases, and 9 bases had no gene match. Germline V gene data show CDR1 as LNHDA and CDR2 as SQIVND (reference sequence). This CDR3 is built from 14 residues. Incomplete CDR3 DNA: TGTGCCAGTAGTGTATCCGGGACAGCCTATACG. Translating gives CASSVSGTAYT. The full CDR3 is CASSVSGTAYTQYF.

This clone was seen a few times. The DNA ends 3 residues before the CDR3 does, and the rest of the CDR3 is filled in from the germline J gene. V usage is TRBV5-1 and J usage is TRBJ2-7; TRBD1 aligns across 11 bases. V trimming: 0 bases; J trimming: 3 bases; junction bases outside the gene matches: 11. CDR1 is SGHRS and CDR2 is YFSETQ in the germline V gene. The CDR3 has 18 residues. The sequenced part of the CDR3 DNA is TGCGCCAGCAGCTTGGGATTAAACCGGGACAGGGGGTTCTACGAG. It codes for CASSLGLNRDRGFYE. The CDR3 as a whole reads CASSLGLNRDRGFYEQYF.

A note on this clone: The read terminates 3 residues ahead of where the CDR3 ends, so the germline J gene completes it. The chain recombines TRBV18 with TRBJ2-7, with D perhaps TRBD1 (6 bases). Per germline, CDR1 KGHSH and CDR2 LQKENI. Trimming left V 3 bases short and J 0 bases short, with 9 bases between. This CDR3 comprises 14 residues. The DNA read from the CDR3 is TGTGCCAGCTCACCGCTGGACAGCTCCTACGAG. Its translation is CASSPLDSSYE. The full CDR3 is CASSPLDSSYEQYF.

This clone occurred a few times. The read gets to within 3 residues of the CDR3 end, and the germline J gene fills in the rest. The V call is TRBV2, the J call TRBJ1-6; D perhaps matches TRBD1 (5 bases). V lost 6 bases, J lost 4 bases, and 10 bases lay in between. The germline gives CDR1 SNHLY, CDR2 FYNNEI. This CDR3 has 14 amino acids. The CDR3 spells CASRGQAYNSPLHF. The covered CDR3 bases are TGTGCCAGCAGGGGGCAAGCATATAATTCACCC.

This clone showed up just a few times. The read terminates 3 residues before the CDR3 end, so the remaining end is supplied by the germline J gene. This rearrangement joins TRBV20-1 to TRBJ2-1, with 9 bases aligning to TRBD2. The CDR3 spans 15 residues. V shed 5 bases, J shed 3 bases, and the junction held 8 bases outside the gene matches. The germline V gene has CDR1 DFQATT and CDR2 SNEGSKA (reference sequence). CDR3 residues: CSASSGTSIYNEQFF. The sequenced CDR3 bases are TGCAGTGCTTCATCCGGGACTAGCATCTACAATGAG.

This clone was counted a few times. The read terminates 3 residues before the CDR3 end, so the remaining end is supplied by the germline J gene. The rearrangement joins TRBV5-6 to TRBJ1-1; no firm D call. The germline V gene has CDR1 SGHDT and CDR2 YYEEEE. CDR3 size: 11 residues. V was trimmed by 3 bases and J by 5 bases, leaving 5 bases between them. Incomplete CDR3 DNA: TGTGCCAGCAGCTCCCGGACTGAA. Amino acids: CASSSRTE. In full, the CDR3 reads CASSSRTEAFF.

In the case of this clone: The missing CDR3 end, 3 residues past where the read stops, is filled in from the germline J gene. The V call is TRBV18, the J call TRBJ1-1, with D perhaps TRBD1 (5 bases). This CDR3 comprises 15 residues. V was shortened by 1 base and J by 1 base, with 10 bases between the two germline ends. Germline V gene lookup returns CDR1 KGHSH and CDR2 LQKENI. Partial CDR3 DNA: TGTGCCAGCTCACCACGGGGGGGACCGAACACTGAA. This encodes CASSPRGGPNTE. The full CDR3 sequence reads CASSPRGGPNTEAFF. The whole variable domain, filled in from reference TRBV18 and TRBJ1-1, reads NAGVMQNPRHLVRRRGQEARLRCSPMKGHSHVYWYRQLPEEGLKFMVYLQKENIIDESGMPKERFSAEFPKEGPSILRIQQVVRGDSAAYFCASSPRGGPNTEAFFGQGTRLTVV.

A remark on this clone: The DNA ends 3 residues before the CDR3 does, and the rest of the CDR3 is filled in from the germline J gene. The rearrangement uses TRBV7-6 and TRBJ2-2, with D perhaps TRBD1 (5 bases). Trimming shortened V by 6 bases and J by 1 base, and 9 bases separated the two germline ends. CDR1 is SGHVS and CDR2 is FNYEAQ in the germline V gene. There are 14 residues in the CDR3. The CDR3 protein is CASRRQRNTGELFF. CDR3 bases read: TGTGCCAGCAGAAGACAGCGGAACACCGGGGAG.

A word on this clone: Sequencing ends 3 residues short of the CDR3 end; the germline J gene provides the rest. The chain employs TRBV6-1 and TRBJ1-2; D not resolved. CDR3 length equals 15 residues. CDR1 MNHNS and CDR2 SASEGT come from the germline V gene. Trimming shortened V by 4 bases and J by 4 bases, and 16 bases separated the two germline ends. Incomplete CDR3 DNA: TGTGCCAGCAGTGCGCTGTGGGCAGCCGTCTATGGC. Encoded protein: CASSALWAAVYG. The whole CDR3 is CASSALWAAVYGYTF.

On this clone: The CDR3 end is not reached by the read, which stops 3 residues before it; the germline J gene fills it in. Other DNA sequences within the sample encode an identical CDR3. The chain joins TRBV7-2 to TRBJ2-7; maybe TRBD2 (6 bases). The CDR3 loop spans 14 amino acids. The V end lost 3 bases, the J end lost 4 bases, and 13 bases lay between the germline ends. The germline V gene has CDR1 SGHTA and CDR2 FQGNSA. The sequenced CDR3 bases are TGTGCCAGCAGCTTGGGACTCCTAGTATACGAG. Amino acids: CASSLGLLVYE. The entire CDR3 protein is CASSLGLLVYEQYF.

About this clone: The read finishes 3 residues shy of the CDR3 end, and the germline J gene is used to complete it. This chain joins TRBV7-9 and TRBJ2-5, with D possibly matching TRBD1 (5 bases). The CDR3 has 15 residues. Germline V CDR1 and CDR2: SEHNR, FQNEAQ (reference sequence). V was clipped by 0 bases and J by 3 bases, with 11 bases between them. Incomplete CDR3 DNA: TGTGCCAGCAGCTTAGCAGGGGTAGTAGAAGAGACC. Its translation: CASSLAGVVEET. The whole CDR3 protein reads CASSLAGVVEETQYF.

This clone was found a few times. The CDR3 is cut off 3 residues early in the read; its end comes from the germline J gene. J is TRBJ1-1 and V is TRBV7-2, with TRBD1 as a possible D gene (6 bases). This CDR3 is built from 13 residues. Between the trimmed V and J ends, which lost 1 base and 6 bases, there was a span of 9 bases. CDR1 SGHTA and CDR2 FQGNSA come from the germline V gene. Incomplete CDR3 DNA: TGTGCCAGCAGCTTAGTAGGGGGGGCTGAA. The encoded protein is CASSLVGGAE. The full CDR3 sequence reads CASSLVGGAEAFF.

CDR3 bases read: TGTGCCAGTCAGCCAGGGGGCTCTGGAAACACC. This gives the protein CASQPGGSGNT. The full CDR3 is CASQPGGSGNTIYF. The V gene is TRBV19, the J gene TRBJ1-3; TRBD1 agrees at 7 bases. The observed sequence ends 3 residues before the CDR3 terminus, with the missing tail filled in from the germline J gene. J lost 0 bases, V lost 8 bases, and 4 bases had no gene match. Germline lookup yields CDR1 LNHDA and CDR2 SQIVND (reference sequence). The CDR3 runs to 14 residues.

As for this clone: The observed sequence ends 3 residues before the CDR3 terminus, with the missing tail filled in from the germline J gene. The V and J genes are TRBV7-6 and TRBJ1-1, with D unresolved. The CDR3 runs to 13 residues. V shed 5 bases and J shed 4 bases, with 11 bases lying between them. Germline CDR1 reads SGHVS; CDR2 reads FNYEAQ. The CDR3 sequence: CASSPQRGTEAFF. The DNA read from the CDR3 is TGTGCCAGCAGCCCCCAACGGGGCACTGAA.

This clone has just a few counts. The sequence runs out 3 residues before the end of the CDR3; the remainder is reconstructed from the germline J gene. This chain uses TRBV19 with TRBJ1-5; TRBD1 matches 8 bases. Losses at the gene ends were 3 bases for V and 2 bases for J; bases not matched to a gene: 9. Germline loops: CDR1 LNHDA, CDR2 SQIVND (reference sequence). The CDR3 is 17 amino acids. The covered CDR3 bases are TGTGCCAGTAGTATCCGCACGGACAGGGCCGGCAATCAGCCC. Translation gives CASSIRTDRAGNQP. The full CDR3 reads CASSIRTDRAGNQPQHF.

In this sample, this clone turned up a few times. With the read ending 3 residues before the CDR3 end, the germline J gene is used to fill in that end. The chain recombines TRBV30 with TRBJ2-7; 8 bases line up with TRBD1. V was clipped by 5 bases and J by 3 bases; unmatched bases: 0. Germline V gives CDR1 GTSNPN, CDR2 SVGIG (reference sequence). The CDR3 is 11 amino acids. The CDR3: CAWDRGYEQYF. The CDR3 DNA, read in part, is TGTGCCTGGGACAGGGGCTACGAG.

This clone was picked up a small number of times. One end of the junction does not line up with germline, which may come from a read error. Read sequence stops 3 residues before the CDR3 end, and the germline J gene provides the missing end. V gene TRBV19 combines with J gene TRBJ1-2, with D perhaps matching TRBD1 (6 bases). The germline CDR1 and CDR2 sequences are LNHDA and SQIVND (reference sequence). CDR3 length: 16 residues. Partial CDR3 DNA: TGTGCCAGTAGAATAGGGACAACAGCCTTGAACTATGGC. It is translated as CASRIGTTALNYG. The complete CDR3 sequence is CASRIGTTALNYGYTF.

This clone appeared a few times. The read terminates 3 residues ahead of where the CDR3 ends, so the germline J gene completes it. The V call is TRBV7-2, the J call TRBJ2-5, with 10 nucleotides matching TRBD2. The J segment lost 5 bases and the V segment lost 2 bases, leaving 5 bases of the junction unmatched. CDR3 length equals 15 residues. In germline, CDR1 is SGHTA, CDR2 FQGNSA. CDR3 in amino acids: CASSLNSGGRETQYF. The part of the CDR3 DNA that was read is TGTGCCAGCAGCTTAAATAGCGGGGGGAGGGAGACC.

In regard to this clone: The read ends 3 residues early relative to the CDR3; the germline J gene fills the gap. The rearrangement joins TRBV18 to TRBJ2-7; D possibly corresponds to TRBD1 (6 bases). The CDR3 has 15 residues. The germline V gene has CDR1 KGHSH and CDR2 LQKENI. V was shortened by 0 bases and J by 4 bases, with 13 bases between the two germline ends. The part of the CDR3 DNA that was read is TGTGCCAGCTCACCACCGTCAGGGGCCGGGTACGAG. This encodes CASSPPSGAGYE. In full, the CDR3 is CASSPPSGAGYEQYF.

There are a few counts of this clone. The read stops 3 residues short of the end of the CDR3; the missing end is completed from the germline J gene. The chain employs TRBV7-9 and TRBJ2-7; D uncertain. Trimming removed 1 base from V and 2 bases from J, with 9 bases in between. There are 14 residues in the CDR3. Germline V lookup: CDR1 SEHNR, CDR2 FQNEAQ (reference sequence). CDR3 region: CASSLGQATYEQYF. The CDR3 bases that were read are TGTGCCAGCAGCTTAGGGCAGGCCACCTACGAG.

Regarding this clone: The CDR3 end is not reached by the read, which stops 3 residues before it; the germline J gene fills it in. The J gene is TRBJ2-7, the V gene TRBV7-9; no clear D gene. Trimming removed 1 base from V and 3 bases from J, with 10 bases in between. Germline assignment: CDR1 SEHNR and CDR2 FQNEAQ (reference sequence). This CDR3 region has 14 residues. The CDR3 DNA, read in part, is TGTGCCAGCAGCTTAGGAGGCCAGGTCTACGAG. Encoded protein: CASSLGGQVYE. The whole CDR3 sequence reads CASSLGGQVYEQYF. Full variable domain (rest looked up from reference TRBV7-9 and TRBJ2-7): DTGVSQNPRHKITKRGQNVTFRCDPISEHNRLYWYRQTLGQGPEFLTYFQNEAQLEKSRLLSDRFSAERPKGSFSTLEIQRTEQGDSAMYLCASSLGGQVYEQYFGPGTRLTVT.

This clone was seen only a few times. The CDR3 end is not reached by the read, which stops 3 residues before it; the germline J gene fills it in. This chain links TRBV30 with TRBJ1-1; 8 bases map to TRBD1. Trimming removed 1 base from V and 7 bases from J; junction bases left unmatched: 11. The CDR3 runs 15 residues. Looked up from germline, CDR1 is GTSNPN and CDR2 is SVGIG (reference sequence). The DNA read from the CDR3 is TGTGCCTGGAGTGCCTGGGGTCAGGGGGCGGTTGAA. As protein: CAWSAWGQGAVE. The CDR3 reads in full as CAWSAWGQGAVEAFF.

This clone was seen only a few times. The read comes to an end 3 residues before the CDR3 does, leaving the germline J gene to fill in the end. The chain recombines TRBV19 with TRBJ2-4; D call uncertain. Germline V gene data show CDR1 as LNHDA and CDR2 as SQIVND (reference sequence). V lost 4 bases to trimming and J lost 2 bases, with 18 bases between them. This CDR3 spans 17 amino acids. The DNA read from the CDR3 is TGTGCCAGTAGTACTCCAGTGGCACGTCGCCCCAAAAACATT. Protein sequence: CASSTPVARRPKNI. The entire CDR3 sequence reads CASSTPVARRPKNIQYF.

A note on this clone: The read ends 3 residues early relative to the CDR3; the germline J gene fills the gap. This chain uses TRBV7-2 with TRBJ1-5; D unresolved. Germline V gene sequence: CDR1 SGHTA, CDR2 FQGNSA. The V gene lost 1 base and the J gene lost 6 bases, with 7 bases spanning the gap. The CDR3 length is 13 residues. CDR3 DNA, as far as it was read: TGTGCCAGCAGCTTAGAATCATCTCAGCCC. Protein: CASSLESSQP. The entire CDR3 is CASSLESSQPQHF.

Note on this clone: The read stops 3 residues short of the end of the CDR3; the missing end is completed from the germline J gene. The chain has TRBV18 and TRBJ1-1, with a weak D call TRBD1 (5 bases). Germline V CDR1 and CDR2: KGHSH, LQKENI. The V and J ends lost 2 bases and 1 base respectively, with 11 bases between them. The length of the CDR3 is 15 residues. CDR3 DNA, as far as it was read: TGTGCCAGCTCACCAACGACAGTGGGGAACACTGAA. Translation: CASSPTTVGNTE. Given in full, the CDR3 is CASSPTTVGNTEAFF.